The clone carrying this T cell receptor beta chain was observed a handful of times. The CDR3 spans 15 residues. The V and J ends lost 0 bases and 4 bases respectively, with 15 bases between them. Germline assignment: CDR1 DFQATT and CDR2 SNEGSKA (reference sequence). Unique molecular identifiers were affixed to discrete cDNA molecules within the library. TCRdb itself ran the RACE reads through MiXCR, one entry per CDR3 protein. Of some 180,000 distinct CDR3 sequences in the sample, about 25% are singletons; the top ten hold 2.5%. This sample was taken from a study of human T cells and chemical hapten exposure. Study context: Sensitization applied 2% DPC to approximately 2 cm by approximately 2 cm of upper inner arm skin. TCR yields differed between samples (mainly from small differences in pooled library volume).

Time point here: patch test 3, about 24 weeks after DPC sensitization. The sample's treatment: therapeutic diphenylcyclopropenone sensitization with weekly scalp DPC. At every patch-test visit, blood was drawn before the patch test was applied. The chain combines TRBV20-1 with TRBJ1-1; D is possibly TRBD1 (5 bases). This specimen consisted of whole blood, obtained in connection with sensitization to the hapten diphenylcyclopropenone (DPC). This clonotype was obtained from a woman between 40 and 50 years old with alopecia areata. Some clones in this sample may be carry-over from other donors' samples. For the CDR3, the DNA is TGCAGTGCTAGAGATCCGAAAAGGGGCGGCACTGAAGCTTTCTTT. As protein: CSARDPKRGGTEAFF.